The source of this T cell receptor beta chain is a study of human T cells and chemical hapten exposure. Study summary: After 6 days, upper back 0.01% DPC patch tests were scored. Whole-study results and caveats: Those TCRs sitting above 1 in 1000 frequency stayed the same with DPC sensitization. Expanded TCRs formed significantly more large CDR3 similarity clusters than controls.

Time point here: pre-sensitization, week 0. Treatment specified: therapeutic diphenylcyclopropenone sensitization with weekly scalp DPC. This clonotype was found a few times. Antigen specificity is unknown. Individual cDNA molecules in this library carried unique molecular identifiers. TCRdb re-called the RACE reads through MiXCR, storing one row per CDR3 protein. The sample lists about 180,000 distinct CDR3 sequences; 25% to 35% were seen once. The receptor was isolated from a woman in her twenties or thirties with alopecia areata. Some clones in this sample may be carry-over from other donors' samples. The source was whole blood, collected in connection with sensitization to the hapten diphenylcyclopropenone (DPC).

The CDR3: CASSERGTETYSNQPQHF. The DNA of the CDR3 is TGTGCCAGCAGTGAAAGAGGGACAGAGACGTATAGCAATCAGCCCCAGCATTTT. The chain couples TRBV2 to TRBJ1-5, with TRBD1 matching over 7 bases. The ends lost 2 bases at V and 0 bases at J; junction bases unmatched: 10. The V gene's germline CDR1 is SNHLY and CDR2 FYNNEI. The CDR3 covers 18 residues.